The rows below give T cell receptor beta chains drawn from one sample of a study of blood T cell repertoires in COVID-19. The data were produced by immunoSEQ multiplex PCR, yet TCRdb's version contains in-frame clones alone and is incomplete. The repertoire has tens of thousands of clones, roughly 80% of them found once; the top ten carry 6.5% to 7.5%. Material: peripheral blood. Every receptor here comes from a man between 25 and 39 years old with COVID-19, enrolled during active disease. Each CDR3 is given with its conserved first and last residue. The order of the fields is V gene, clone size, D gene, J gene, CDR3 DNA, CDR3 protein. The D gene is left open where the match is weak. The size of a clone is reported for some rows only, either as once, few or many, or as a class for expanded clones.

v_call: TRBV7-7; clone_size: NA; d_call: TRBD2; j_call: TRBJ2-3; cdr3_nt: TGTGCTAGCAGCTTAAGGACTAGCGGAAAGATGTATTTT; cdr3_aa: CASSLRTSGKMYF
v_call: TRBV5-4; clone_size: NA; d_call: TRBD1; j_call: TRBJ1-3; cdr3_nt: TGTGCCAGCAAGGGACAGGGACCCTCTGGAAACACCATATATTTT; cdr3_aa: CASKGQGPSGNTIYF
v_call: TRBV9; clone_size: NA; d_call: NA; j_call: TRBJ1-1; cdr3_nt: TGTGCCAGCAGCGAACCCGAGGTAAGGAACACTGAAGCTTTCTTT; cdr3_aa: CASSEPEVRNTEAFF
v_call: TRBV7-2; clone_size: NA; d_call: NA; j_call: TRBJ2-3; cdr3_nt: TGTGCCAGCAGCCGGCAGGGGACAGATACGCAGTATTTT; cdr3_aa: CASSRQGTDTQYF
v_call: TRBV13; clone_size: many; d_call: TRBD2; j_call: TRBJ2-7; cdr3_nt: TGTGCCAGCAGCCCCGAAGGGACTAGCGGGAGGTACGAGCAGTACTTC; cdr3_aa: CASSPEGTSGRYEQYF
v_call: TRBV10-1; clone_size: NA; d_call: NA; j_call: TRBJ2-3; cdr3_nt: NA; cdr3_aa: CASSSSVTDTQYF
v_call: TRBV28; clone_size: NA; d_call: TRBD1; j_call: TRBJ2-3; cdr3_nt: TGTGCCAGCAGTGGGACAGGGGGTTCAGATACGCAGTATTTT; cdr3_aa: CASSGTGGSDTQYF
v_call: TRBV9; clone_size: NA; d_call: NA; j_call: TRBJ1-2; cdr3_nt: TGTGCCAGCAGCGTTCAGGGTCGTAATGGCTACACCTTC; cdr3_aa: CASSVQGRNGYTF
v_call: TRBV10-2; clone_size: few; d_call: NA; j_call: TRBJ2-7; cdr3_nt: TGCGCCAGCAGTGACAGGCCTGCCTACGAGCAGTACTTC; cdr3_aa: CASSDRPAYEQYF
v_call: TRBV6-1; clone_size: NA; d_call: NA; j_call: TRBJ2-3; cdr3_nt: TGTGCCAGCAGTGAAAGCACAGGGAGCACAGATACGCAGTATTTT; cdr3_aa: CASSESTGSTDTQYF
v_call: TRBV7-2; clone_size: NA; d_call: NA; j_call: TRBJ2-3; cdr3_nt: TGTGCCAGCAGCTTAGACGGGAGTAGTACAGATACGCAGTATTTT; cdr3_aa: CASSLDGSSTDTQYF
v_call: TRBV5-5; clone_size: few; d_call: NA; j_call: TRBJ1-5; cdr3_nt: TGTGCCAGCAGCTCCTACAGCTCGAATCAGCCCCAGCATTTT; cdr3_aa: CASSSYSSNQPQHF
v_call: TRBV11-2; clone_size: NA; d_call: TRBD2; j_call: TRBJ2-7; cdr3_nt: TGTGCCAGCAGCTTAGAGGGAGGGCCCTCCTACGAGCAGTACTTC; cdr3_aa: CASSLEGGPSYEQYF
v_call: TRBV29-1; clone_size: NA; d_call: NA; j_call: TRBJ1-5; cdr3_nt: TGCAGCGTTGAAGCGGGGTTCCCAAGCAATCAGCCCCAGCATTTT; cdr3_aa: CSVEAGFPSNQPQHF
v_call: TRBV6-5; clone_size: NA; d_call: NA; j_call: TRBJ2-5; cdr3_nt: TGTGCCAGCAGTTATTGGATGGGGCCTAGCCAAGAGACCCAGTACTTC; cdr3_aa: CASSYWMGPSQETQYF
v_call: TRBV28; clone_size: NA; d_call: TRBD1; j_call: TRBJ2-1; cdr3_nt: TGTGCCAGCAGTTGGGCGACAGGGCGGGATGAGCAGTTCTTC; cdr3_aa: CASSWATGRDEQFF
v_call: TRBV4-1; clone_size: NA; d_call: TRBD1; j_call: TRBJ2-2; cdr3_nt: TGCGCCAGCAGCCAAACCGACAGGGGGTACGGCACCGGGGAGCTGTTTTTT; cdr3_aa: CASSQTDRGYGTGELFF
v_call: TRBV11-1; clone_size: NA; d_call: NA; j_call: TRBJ2-1; cdr3_nt: TGTGCCAGCAGCTTAAGGAGGGAGCAGTTCTTC; cdr3_aa: CASSLRREQFF
v_call: TRBV10-3; clone_size: NA; d_call: TRBD2; j_call: TRBJ2-7; cdr3_nt: TGTGCCATCGAACCGCGGGAGAGGGGAGAGCAGTACTTC; cdr3_aa: CAIEPRERGEQYF
v_call: TRBV7-2; clone_size: NA; d_call: NA; j_call: TRBJ2-1; cdr3_nt: TGTGCCAGCAGCTTAGAGGGGCGTTCACTCCAGCTCAATGAGCAGTTCTTC; cdr3_aa: CASSLEGRSLQLNEQFF
v_call: TRBV24-1; clone_size: NA; d_call: TRBD1; j_call: TRBJ1-2; cdr3_nt: TGTGCCACCAGTACGGACAGGGAGTACTATGGCTACACCTTC; cdr3_aa: CATSTDREYYGYTF
v_call: TRBV21-1; clone_size: NA; d_call: NA; j_call: TRBJ1-5; cdr3_nt: TGTGCCAGCAGCAAAAGGACAGTTAGCAATCAGCCCCAGCATTTT; cdr3_aa: CASSKRTVSNQPQHF
v_call: TRBV6-5; clone_size: NA; d_call: TRBD1; j_call: TRBJ1-2; cdr3_nt: TGTGCCAGCAGTTATACAGGGGGCCCCTATGGCTACACCTTC; cdr3_aa: CASSYTGGPYGYTF
v_call: TRBV7-2; clone_size: NA; d_call: TRBD1; j_call: TRBJ1-6; cdr3_nt: TGTGCCAGCAGTTGGAGGACAGGGGATTCACCCCTCCACTTT; cdr3_aa: CASSWRTGDSPLHF
v_call: TRBV10-3; clone_size: once; d_call: TRBD1; j_call: TRBJ1-4; cdr3_nt: TGTGCCATCAGTACAGGGGGCGGAAAACTGTTTTTT; cdr3_aa: CAISTGGGKLFF
v_call: TRBV5-5; clone_size: few; d_call: TRBD1; j_call: TRBJ1-2; cdr3_nt: TGTGCCAGCAGCCCACGTCCCCCGGGACAGGGGGGCTACACCTTC; cdr3_aa: CASSPRPPGQGGYTF
v_call: TRBV27; clone_size: NA; d_call: TRBD1; j_call: TRBJ2-6; cdr3_nt: TGTGCCAGTTCGACAGGGCCCGGGGCCAACGTCCTGACTTTC; cdr3_aa: CASSTGPGANVLTF
v_call: TRBV5-8; clone_size: NA; d_call: NA; j_call: TRBJ2-1; cdr3_nt: TGTGCCAGCAGCTTAACAGGGTTCGGGTGGAATGAGCAGTTCTTC; cdr3_aa: CASSLTGFGWNEQFF
v_call: TRBV6-4; clone_size: NA; d_call: TRBD2; j_call: TRBJ2-7; cdr3_nt: TGTGCCAGCGCTCCTACTAGCGAGCCCTCCTACGAGCAGTACTTC; cdr3_aa: CASAPTSEPSYEQYF
v_call: TRBV9; clone_size: NA; d_call: NA; j_call: TRBJ2-1; cdr3_nt: TGTGCCAGCAGCGCCGAGGGCCGGGCTGGATCCTGTTTCTTC; cdr3_aa: CASSAEGRAGSCFF
v_call: TRBV19; clone_size: NA; d_call: TRBD1; j_call: TRBJ1-1; cdr3_nt: TGTGCCAGTAGTATTGAGACAGGGGGACGGGACACTGAAGCTTTCTTT; cdr3_aa: CASSIETGGRDTEAFF
v_call: TRBV6-4; clone_size: NA; d_call: TRBD1; j_call: TRBJ2-3; cdr3_nt: TGTGCCAGCAGTGAGGACAGGGGGCGCACAGATACGCAGTATTTT; cdr3_aa: CASSEDRGRTDTQYF
v_call: TRBV5-4; clone_size: NA; d_call: NA; j_call: TRBJ2-7; cdr3_nt: TGTGCCAGCAGCTTGGACTTAGCTTTCTCCTACGAGCAGTACTTC; cdr3_aa: CASSLDLAFSYEQYF
v_call: TRBV4-3; clone_size: NA; d_call: NA; j_call: TRBJ2-2; cdr3_nt: TGCGCCAGCAGCCAAGATGGGAGCACCGGGGAGCTGTTTTTT; cdr3_aa: CASSQDGSTGELFF
v_call: TRBV9; clone_size: NA; d_call: TRBD1; j_call: TRBJ1-4; cdr3_nt: TGTGCCAGCAGCTTTTCCGGGGACAGGGGTGAAAAACTGTTTTTT; cdr3_aa: CASSFSGDRGEKLFF
v_call: TRBV5-6; clone_size: many; d_call: NA; j_call: TRBJ1-6; cdr3_nt: TGTGCCAGCAGCGCTGATATGGCTAGCCCCGATTCACCCCTCCACTTT; cdr3_aa: CASSADMASPDSPLHF
v_call: TRBV7-2; clone_size: NA; d_call: NA; j_call: TRBJ2-7; cdr3_nt: TGTGCCAGCAGCTTACAGGGCTCGTTGGGGGAGCAGTACTTC; cdr3_aa: CASSLQGSLGEQYF
v_call: TRBV12-3/TRBV12-4; clone_size: once; d_call: NA; j_call: TRBJ2-7; cdr3_nt: TGTGCCAGCAGCCTTTTCTCCTACGAGCAGTACTTC; cdr3_aa: CASSLFSYEQYF